Below are 17 T cell receptor beta chains sequenced from a single sample in a study of T cells in localized non-small cell lung cancer. Clones were read by immunoSEQ multiplex PCR, and TCRdb kept only the in-frame ones, dropping some. The sample yields about 6,000 clones, roughly 43% seen once. Sequencing was performed on lung tumor tissue, taken before any cancer treatment. The receptors were gathered from a woman aged 35 to 75 with stage II squamous cell lung carcinoma.

The V and J genes are TRBV5-1 and TRBJ1-1; D is possibly TRBD1 (6 bases). V was trimmed by 4 bases and J by 1 base, leaving 11 bases between them. CDR1 is SGHRS, CDR2 YFSETQ, per germline. The CDR3 totals 14 residues. The CDR3 DNA reads as TGCGCCAGCAGCGTTGACAGGCCGAACACTGAAGCTTTCTTT. Translation gives CASSVDRPNTEAFF. The variable domain in full, completed from reference TRBV5-1 and TRBJ1-1, reads KAGVTQTPRYLIKTRGQQVTLSCSPISGHRSVSWYQQTPGQGLQFLFEYFSETQRNKGNFPGRFSGRQFSNSRSEMNVSTLELGDSALYLCASSVDRPNTEAFFGQGTRLTVV.

The chain recombines TRBV6-8 with TRBJ1-5; D uncertain. The CDR3 covers 13 residues. V was clipped by 5 bases and J by 3 bases, with 8 bases between them. Germline CDR1 MNHGY, CDR2 SAAAGT. CDR3 in amino acids: CASSLIFNQPQHF. The CDR3 DNA follows: TGTGCCAGCAGTCTAATTTTCAATCAGCCCCAGCATTTT.

This clone was seen more than once but under ten times. The rearrangement joins TRBV11-3 to TRBJ2-1; 7 nucleotides align to TRBD2. This CDR3 has 15 amino acids. With V trimmed by 3 bases and J by 4 bases, 6 bases remained unmatched. CDR1 is SGHNT, CDR2 YENEEA, per germline. Written as DNA, the CDR3 is TGTGCCAGCAGCTTGCAAAGCGGGGCATACAATGAGCAGTTCTTC. Its protein product is CASSLQSGAYNEQFF.

This rearrangement joins TRBV29-1 to TRBJ2-3, with D unclear. The V gene lost 2 bases and the J gene lost 3 bases, with 6 bases spanning the gap. The germline V gene encodes CDR1 SQVTM and CDR2 ANQGSEA. The CDR3 has 12 amino acids. Here the CDR3 reads CSVEKGTDTQYF. CDR3 sequence (DNA): TGCAGCGTTGAAAAAGGGACAGATACGCAGTATTTT.

This clone has a handful of counts. The genes are TRBV11-3 and TRBJ2-5; TRBD2 is a possible D gene (6 bases). The CDR3 sequence is 14 residues long. CDR1 SGHNT and CDR2 YENEEA come from the germline V gene. Trimming left V 5 bases short and J 5 bases short, with 15 bases between. The CDR3 bases are TGTGCCAGCAGCCCCCCCGGGAGTGGCGAGACCCAGTACTTC. The encoded protein is CASSPPGSGETQYF.

A few counts support this clone. V is TRBV9 and J is TRBJ2-7; D unresolved. In germline, CDR1 is SGDLS, CDR2 YYNGEE. The V gene lost 7 bases and the J gene lost 6 bases, with 23 bases spanning the gap. The CDR3 runs to 15 residues. CDR3 region: CASSLNRDASGEQYF. CDR3 DNA sequence: TGTGCCAGCTCGTTGAACCGAGATGCATCTGGCGAGCAGTACTTC.

The V gene is TRBV11-3, the J gene TRBJ2-7; 11 bases are shared with TRBD2. Looked up from germline, CDR1 is SGHNT and CDR2 is YENEEA. The trim removed 2 bases at V and 1 base at J, leaving 4 bases unmatched. This CDR3 spans 16 amino acids. DNA of the CDR3: TGTGCCAGCAGCTTAACGACTAGCGGGATTTCCTACGAGCAGTACTTC. Translating it yields CASSLTTSGISYEQYF.

The chain links TRBV11-3 to TRBJ1-4; D gene ambiguous. Trimming took off 3 bases at V and 4 bases at J, with 18 bases between the two ends. CDR1 and CDR2 from the germline V gene are SGHNT and YENEEA. CDR3 size: 17 residues. The CDR3 DNA reads TGTGCCAGCAGCTTTTTCGCGACCCCAACCTTTAATGAAAAACTGTTTTTT. Encoded protein: CASSFFATPTFNEKLFF.

This chain connects TRBV18 to TRBJ2-7, with unresolved D. The CDR3 extends over 13 amino acids. V lost 4 bases and J 3 bases, leaving 10 bases between the germline ends. Germline CDR1 KGHSH, CDR2 LQKENI. The CDR3 protein is CASSLSLNYEQYF. The DNA of the CDR3 is TGTGCCAGCTCACTTAGCCTAAACTACGAGCAGTACTTC.

The chain couples TRBV11-3 to TRBJ1-2; 8 nucleotides match TRBD1. CDR1 is SGHNT, CDR2 YENEEA, per germline. Germline trimming cut 5 bases from V and 0 bases from J; bases unmatched to any gene: 5. The CDR3 sequence is 15 residues long. DNA for the CDR3: TGTGCCAGCAGCCCCGGACAGGGTTCTAACTATGGCTACACCTTC. Translation gives CASSPGQGSNYGYTF. Full variable domain (outside the CDR3, taken from reference TRBV11-3 and TRBJ1-2): EAGVVQSPRYKIIEKKQPVAFWCNPISGHNTLYWYLQNLGQGPELLIRYENEEAVDDSQLPKDRFSAERLKGVDSTLKIQPAELGDSAVYLCASSPGQGSNYGYTFGSGTRLTVV.

The V and J genes are TRBV28 and TRBJ1-2; maybe TRBD1 (5 bases). This CDR3 comprises 14 residues. CDR1 is MDHEN and CDR2 is SYDVKM in the germline V gene. V was trimmed by 6 bases and J by 4 bases, leaving 15 bases between them. The CDR3 spells CASSTHTGTYGYTF. The CDR3 bases are TGTGCCAGCAGCACCCACACGGGGACCTATGGCTACACCTTC.

The chain carries TRBV10-1 and TRBJ2-1, with a possible D match to TRBD2 (5 bases). From germline, CDR1 is WNHNN and CDR2 SYGVQD (reference sequence). This CDR3 comprises 12 residues. V was pared by 5 bases and J by 10 bases, with 12 bases between. Here the CDR3 reads CASSSLVQEQFF. In nucleotides, the CDR3 is TGCGCCAGCAGTTCACTAGTCCAAGAGCAGTTCTTC.

There are a few counts of this clone. The chain joins TRBV6-8 to TRBJ1-2; a weak D match, TRBD1 (5 bases). This CDR3 has 16 residues. Deletions cut 0 bases from V and 4 bases from J, with 15 bases between. The germline V gene has CDR1 MNHGY and CDR2 SAAAGT. CDR3 residues: CASSYSFGRAVYGYTF. The DNA for the CDR3 is TGTGCCAGCAGTTACTCCTTTGGCAGGGCGGTCTATGGCTACACCTTC.

The chain recombines TRBV28 with TRBJ2-7; no clear D. Germline V gene sequence: CDR1 MDHEN, CDR2 SYDVKM. Trimming left V 4 bases short and J 4 bases short, with 14 bases between. The CDR3 runs 14 residues. CDR3 region: CASSSPQTPYEQYF. In DNA form, the CDR3 reads TGTGCCAGCAGTTCACCCCAAACTCCGTACGAGCAGTACTTC.

The gene calls are TRBV6-7 and TRBJ2-7; perhaps TRBD1 as D (5 bases). TRBV6-7 is given ORF status, its function remaining uncertain. This CDR3 comprises 11 residues. V was clipped by 6 bases and J by 7 bases, with 10 bases between them. CDR3 coding DNA: TGTGCCAGCAGGGGGCTGGGTGAGCAGTACTTC. Protein: CASRGLGEQYF.

The rearrangement links TRBV19 to TRBJ2-3; D gene ambiguous. This CDR3 has 13 residues. V was shortened by 7 bases and J by 5 bases, with 13 bases between the two germline ends. Germline-derived CDR1 and CDR2 are LNHDA and SQIVND (reference sequence). The CDR3 DNA follows: TGTGCCAGTACCAAGGGTAACATAGATACGCAGTATTTT. Residues: CASTKGNIDTQYF.

By its share, this clone is medium-sized. The chain carries TRBV19 and TRBJ1-3; possible D gene TRBD1, 5 bases. The CDR3 totals 15 residues. The V gene's germline CDR1 is LNHDA and CDR2 SQIVND (reference sequence). With 3 bases removed from V and 0 bases from J, the gap between germline ends came to 9 bases. This chain's CDR3 is CASSMKGISGNTIYF. The CDR3 DNA sequence: TGTGCCAGTAGTATGAAGGGGATCTCTGGAAACACCATATATTTT. Together with reference TRBV19 and TRBJ1-3, the CDR3 gives the full variable domain: DGGITQSPKYLFRKEGQNVTLSCEQNLNHDAMYWYRQDPGQGLRLIYYSQIVNDFQKGDIAEGYSVSREKKESFPLTVTSAQKNPTAFYLCASSMKGISGNTIYFGEGSWLTVV.